Reported below is one T cell receptor beta chain. Amplification of TCR beta CDR3 regions was performed using RNA transcripts as template. The HTBI primer set drove a first-round RT-PCR of the TCR CDR3. TCRdb analysed the multiplex PCR reads with MiXCR anew, one entry per CDR3 protein. The data show fewer than 450,000 distinct CDR3 sequences, roughly a sixth seen once. From germline, CDR1 is KGHSH and CDR2 LQKENI. The CDR3 spans 17 residues. Trimming removed 3 bases from V and 6 bases from J, with 24 bases in between. These data are taken from a study of T cells in Graves' hyperthyroidism and ophthalmopathy. The blood was taken when hyperthyroidism was first diagnosed, before any ophthalmopathy symptoms showed up.

This chain uses TRBV18 with TRBJ2-7; D possibly corresponds to TRBD2 (6 bases). This clonotype originated in a woman aged 30 to 39 with Graves' hyperthyroidism that later progressed to Graves' ophthalmopathy. What was sequenced was blood. CDR3 loop: CASSPSRKLVASVEQYF. The CDR3 DNA reads TGTGCCAGCTCACCTAGCAGGAAGCTCGTAGCTAGCGTCGAGCAGTACTTC.